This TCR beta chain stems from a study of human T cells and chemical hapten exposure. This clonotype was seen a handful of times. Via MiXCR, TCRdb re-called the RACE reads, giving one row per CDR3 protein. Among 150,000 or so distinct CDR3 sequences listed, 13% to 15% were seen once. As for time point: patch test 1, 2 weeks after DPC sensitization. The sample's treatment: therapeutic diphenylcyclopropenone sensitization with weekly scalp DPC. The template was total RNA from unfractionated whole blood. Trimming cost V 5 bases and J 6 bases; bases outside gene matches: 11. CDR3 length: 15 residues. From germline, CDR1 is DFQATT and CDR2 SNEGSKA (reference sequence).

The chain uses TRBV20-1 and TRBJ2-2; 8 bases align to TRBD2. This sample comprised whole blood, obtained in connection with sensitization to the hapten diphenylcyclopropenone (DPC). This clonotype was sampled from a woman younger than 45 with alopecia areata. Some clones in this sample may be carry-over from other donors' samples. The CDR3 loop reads CSARRGGPVPGELFF. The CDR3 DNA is TGCAGTGCTCGACGCGGGGGGCCGGTTCCCGGGGAGCTGTTTTTT.